Listed here are 22 T cell receptor beta chains from one sample, sequenced in a study of blood T cell repertoires in COVID-19. Assay: immunoSEQ multiplex PCR; the TCRdb copy retains only in-frame clones and omits some. The table shows about 110,000 clones, with over 75% occurring only once. What was sequenced was peripheral blood. Receptor source: a man aged 65 to 85 with active or convalescent COVID-19.

This chain uses TRBV5-4 with TRBJ1-6; 10 bases are a match to TRBD1. Germline V gives CDR1 SGHNT, CDR2 YYREEE (reference sequence). This CDR3 comprises 16 residues. The ends lost 5 bases at V and 10 bases at J; junction bases unmatched: 12. The CDR3 bases are TGTGCCAGCAGACCATCGACCGGGACAGGGGAATCACCCCTCCACTTT. Residues: CASRPSTGTGESPLHF.

CDR3 region: CASSQGLADITDTQYF. In DNA form, the CDR3 reads TGTGCCAGCAGCCAAGGGCTAGCAGATATTACAGATACGCAGTATTTT. The chain employs TRBV3-1 (or the pseudogene TRBV3-2) and TRBJ2-3; the D gene is possibly TRBD2 (5 bases). V shed 1 base and J shed 3 bases, with 14 bases lying between them. Per the germline V gene, CDR1 is LGHDT and CDR2 is YNNKEL (reference sequence). This CDR3 spans 16 amino acids.

The J gene is TRBJ2-5, the V gene TRBV2, with D tentatively TRBD2 (6 bases). This CDR3 is 12 amino acids long. The germline CDR1 and CDR2 sequences are SNHLY and FYNNEI. V dropped 7 bases and J dropped 7 bases, with 13 bases sitting between them. CDR3 residues: CASTDYGPTQYF. CDR3 in DNA: TGTGCCAGCACGGACTACGGGCCGACCCAGTACTTC.

J is TRBJ2-7 and V is TRBV5-6; 10 bases map to TRBD2. The germline gives CDR1 SGHDT, CDR2 YYEEEE. V lost 3 bases, J lost 2 bases, and 5 bases stayed unmatched. The CDR3 spans 15 residues. The CDR3 reads CASSSSGSSPYEQYF. CDR3 DNA: TGTGCCAGCAGCTCTAGCGGGAGCTCCCCCTACGAGCAGTACTTC.

The V gene is TRBV28, the J gene TRBJ1-1; D is unclear. The germline CDR1 and CDR2 sequences are MDHEN and SYDVKM. The CDR3 length is 13 residues. Trimming removed 6 bases at V and 0 bases at J, with 8 bases between. The CDR3: CASSHNLNTEAFF. DNA for the CDR3: TGTGCCAGCAGCCATAACTTGAACACTGAAGCTTTCTTT. The whole variable domain, remainder taken from reference TRBV28 and TRBJ1-1, is DVKVTQSSRYLVKRTGEKVFLECVQDMDHENMFWYRQDPGLGLRLIYFSYDVKMKEKGDIPEGYSVSREKKERFSLILESASTNQTSMYLCASSHNLNTEAFFGQGTRLTVV.

The chain has TRBV30 and TRBJ1-1, with TRBD1 identical over 7 bases. V gave up 0 bases and J gave up 4 bases; unmatched junction bases: 5. This CDR3 has 14 residues. CDR1 and CDR2 from the germline V gene are GTSNPN and SVGIG (reference sequence). In DNA, the CDR3 is TGTGCCTGGAGTGTTGCAGGGGGAGGCACTGAAGCTTTCTTT. Encoded protein: CAWSVAGGGTEAFF.

The chain couples TRBV16 to TRBJ1-5, with no clear D. Per germline, CDR1 KGHSY and CDR2 FQNENV. Trimming cost V 4 bases and J 4 bases, with 14 bases left between them. CDR3 size: 15 residues. CDR3 loop: CASSRRREGNQPQHF. The CDR3 DNA is TGTGCCAGCAGCCGTCGGAGGGAAGGGAATCAGCCCCAGCATTTT.

For the CDR3, the DNA is TGTGCCAGCAGCTACACCGGAGGGGTGGAGGAGACCCAGTACTTC. It is translated as CASSYTGGVEETQYF. This chain links TRBV7-3 with TRBJ2-5, with TRBD2 as a possible D gene (6 bases). The CDR3 runs to 15 residues. Germline CDR1 reads SGHTA; CDR2 reads FQGTGA. Trimming stripped 4 bases from V and 5 bases from J, with 17 bases between.

V is TRBV6-1 and J is TRBJ1-5; D not resolved. The CDR3 extends over 15 amino acids. The germline CDR1 and CDR2 sequences are MNHNS and SASEGT. Trimming removed 2 bases from V and 0 bases from J, with 8 bases in between. CDR3 in amino acids: CASSETVSSNQPQHF. In DNA form, the CDR3 reads TGTGCCAGCAGTGAAACGGTTTCTAGCAATCAGCCCCAGCATTTT.

The chain employs TRBV28 and TRBJ1-3; 9 nucleotides agree with TRBD1. This CDR3 is built from 14 residues. CDR1 is MDHEN and CDR2 is SYDVKM in the germline V gene. V shed 7 bases and J 4 bases; nucleotides not matched to a gene: 5. Here the CDR3 DNA reads TGTGCCAGCAACCCGACAGGGGGAGGAAACACCATATATTTT. Translation: CASNPTGGGNTIYF.

The chain couples TRBV19 to TRBJ1-5, with D uncertain. CDR3 length: 14 amino acids. Germline-derived CDR1 and CDR2 are LNHDA and SQIVND (reference sequence). The V and J ends lost 7 bases and 6 bases respectively, with 16 bases between them. In nucleotides, the CDR3 is TGTGCCAGTACCCCAGATAATCCAGGTCAGCCCCAGCATTTT. It codes for CASTPDNPGQPQHF.

The chain couples TRBV18 to TRBJ2-2; 7 positions agree with TRBD1. J lost 2 bases, V lost 3 bases, and 9 bases had no gene match. This CDR3 has 17 residues. The germline gives CDR1 KGHSH, CDR2 LQKENI. The CDR3 nucleotides are TGTGCCAGCTCACCGCCGACAGGGTTGGAAAACACCGGGGAGCTGTTTTTT. Its protein product is CASSPPTGLENTGELFF.

This chain links TRBV4-1 with TRBJ2-7, with D possibly TRBD2 on 6 matching bases. The CDR3 is 14 residues long. The V end was cut by 0 bases, the J end by 0 bases, with 6 bases between. The germline gives CDR1 MGHRA, CDR2 YSYEKL. CDR3 in amino acids: CASSQETSSYEQYF. The CDR3 coding sequence is TGCGCCAGCAGCCAAGAGACTAGCTCCTACGAGCAGTACTTC.

The J gene is TRBJ2-3, the V gene TRBV20-1, with D maybe TRBD2 (6 bases). V was clipped by 3 bases and J by 2 bases, with 12 bases between them. This CDR3 is built from 14 residues. Germline CDR1 reads DFQATT; CDR2 reads SNEGSKA (reference sequence). The CDR3 is CSASRRGYTDTQYF. The CDR3 region has the DNA TGCAGTGCTAGTAGACGGGGGTACACAGATACGCAGTATTTT.

There are many counts of this clone. This sequence joins TRBV7-9 and TRBJ2-7; 9 bases are a match to TRBD2. Germline CDR1 SEHNR, CDR2 FQNEAQ (reference sequence). Trimming cost V 3 bases and J 2 bases; bases outside gene matches: 8. The CDR3 totals 16 residues. In DNA, the CDR3 is TGTGCCAGCAGCTTTTTATCAGCGGGAGGAGCCTACGAGCAGTACTTC. It yields the protein CASSFLSAGGAYEQYF.

V usage is TRBV5-1 and J usage is TRBJ1-6, with a tentative D call TRBD1 (6 bases). Looked up from germline, CDR1 is SGHRS and CDR2 is YFSETQ. The CDR3 totals 14 residues. V gave up 8 bases and J gave up 6 bases, with 15 bases separating them. The DNA for the CDR3 is TGCGCCAGTAAAACAGGGTTGCTTAATTCACCCCTCCACTTT. Protein product: CASKTGLLNSPLHF.

The chain has TRBV2 and TRBJ1-2; D may be TRBD1 (6 bases). The CDR3 has 15 amino acids. CDR1 and CDR2 (germline): SNHLY, FYNNEI. V was trimmed by 7 bases and J by 5 bases, leaving 20 bases between them. The CDR3 reads CASNPDSSLGYGYTF. CDR3 sequence (DNA): TGTGCCAGCAACCCGGACAGCTCACTGGGGTATGGCTACACCTTC. The full variable domain, in which reference TRBV2 and TRBJ1-2 provide the parts outside the CDR3, is EPEVTQTPSHQVTQMGQEVILRCVPISNHLYFYWYRQILGQKVEFLVSFYNNEISEKSEIFDDQFSVERPDGSNFTLKIRSTKLEDSAMYFCASNPDSSLGYGYTFGSGTRLTVV.

V usage is TRBV18 and J usage is TRBJ2-1; weak D call: TRBD2 (5 bases). In germline, CDR1 is KGHSH, CDR2 LQKENI. The CDR3 contains 14 residues. V was shortened by 6 bases and J by 4 bases, with 13 bases between the two germline ends. The CDR3 sequence: CASSSGRTYNEQFF. CDR3 in DNA: TGTGCCAGCTCCAGCGGCAGAACATACAATGAGCAGTTCTTC. The full variable domain, with the rest looked up from reference TRBV18 and TRBJ2-1, is NAGVMQNPRHLVRRRGQEARLRCSPMKGHSHVYWYRQLPEEGLKFMVYLQKENIIDESGMPKERFSAEFPKEGPSILRIQQVVRGDSAAYFCASSSGRTYNEQFFGPGTRLTVL.

This chain joins TRBV5-1 and TRBJ2-7; perhaps TRBD2 as D (6 bases). Germline assignment: CDR1 SGHRS and CDR2 YFSETQ. Trimming took 5 bases from V and 6 from J, leaving 21 bases between them. This CDR3 region has 15 residues. The CDR3 coding sequence is TGCGCCAGCAGTTTTCTTCCGGGAGCGAGGGGCGAGCAGTACTTC. Translated, it gives CASSFLPGARGEQYF.

This chain connects TRBV6-4 to TRBJ1-5; D not certain. The germline V and J ends were trimmed by 5 bases and 3 bases, with 5 bases remaining between them. CDR3 length: 12 amino acids. CDR1 and CDR2 (germline): MRHNA, SNTAGT. The CDR3 protein is CASSKHNQPQHF. CDR3 nucleotides: TGTGCCAGCAGTAAGCACAATCAGCCCCAGCATTTT.

The genes are TRBV29-1 and TRBJ2-2, with D possibly matching TRBD2 (6 bases). Deletions cut 3 bases from V and 4 bases from J, with 12 bases between. Germline V lookup: CDR1 SQVTM, CDR2 ANQGSEA. CDR3 length: 14 amino acids. The CDR3 sequence is CSVESQGLTGELFF. The CDR3 DNA sequence: TGCAGCGTTGAGAGCCAGGGACTCACCGGGGAGCTGTTTTTT.

This chain links TRBV3-1 (or the pseudogene TRBV3-2) with TRBJ2-1; a weak D match, TRBD2 (5 bases). Trimming stripped 4 bases from V and 9 bases from J, with 13 bases between. CDR1 is LGHDT and CDR2 is YNNKEL in the germline V gene (reference sequence). The CDR3 extends over 13 amino acids. Here the CDR3 reads CASSLLLAGEQFF. The CDR3 DNA sequence: TGTGCCAGCAGCCTCCTCCTAGCTGGTGAGCAGTTCTTC.